This T cell receptor (beta chain) was documented in a study of blood T cells in healthy people across ages. Alongside a J-beta primer mix, a sample-barcoded 5' primer served in a second PCR lasting 7 to 11 cycles. TCRdb re-called the 5' RACE reads through MiXCR, storing one row per CDR3 protein. The repertoire consists of almost 550,000 distinct CDR3 sequences, with 20% to 30% occurring once and the leading ten covering just under 9%. The CDR3 sequence is 16 residues long. Germline values: CDR1 LNHDA, CDR2 SQIVND (reference sequence). V shed 6 bases and J 2 bases; nucleotides not matched to a gene: 12. These same records also appear under a second study, on T cells of mothers and their children.

The sequence derives from a boy under 18 in good health. This chain links TRBV19 with TRBJ1-1, with TRBD1 matching over 7 bases. The sequenced sample consisted of blood. The CDR3 reads CASRTDREERNTEAFF. The CDR3, as DNA: TGTGCCAGTAGAACCGACAGGGAGGAACGAAACACTGAAGCTTTCTTT. Based on the CDR3 plus reference TRBV19 and TRBJ1-1, the full variable domain is DGGITQSPKYLFRKEGQNVTLSCEQNLNHDAMYWYRQDPGQGLRLIYYSQIVNDFQKGDIAEGYSVSREKKESFPLTVTSAQKNPTAFYLCASRTDREERNTEAFFGQGTRLTVV.